This entry lists 32 T cell receptor beta chains sequenced from one sample in a study of T-cell reconstitution after alpha-beta-depleted transplantation in children. It was with unique molecular identifiers that the TCRbeta library was prepared. Each CDR3 protein gets one entry after TCRdb re-called the PCR reads with MiXCR. There are just over 950,000 distinct CDR3 sequences in the sample; 25% to 35% occur only once, and under 30% lies in the top ten. The starting material was PBMCs, mostly from graft donor cells, obtained 360 days after TCRalphabeta/CD19-depleted stem cell transplant. Every receptor here comes from a boy under two years old who had a stem cell transplant for SCID, so the T cells may come from the graft donor.

The chain carries TRBV29-1 and TRBJ2-3; D may be TRBD1 (6 bases). This CDR3 is 15 amino acids long. Germline CDR1 SQVTM, CDR2 ANQGSEA. Trimming shortened V by 4 bases and J by 2 bases, and 16 bases separated the two germline ends. CDR3 sequence reads: CSVGTGQRATDTQYF. CDR3 in DNA: TGCAGCGTTGGCACAGGGCAAAGGGCCACAGATACGCAGTATTTT.

The chain uses TRBV20-1 and TRBJ2-5; no reliable D call. This CDR3 is built from 12 residues. Germline V gene data show CDR1 as DFQATT and CDR2 as SNEGSKA (reference sequence). V was shortened by 4 bases and J by 2 bases, with 8 bases between the two germline ends. The CDR3 sequence is CSAIPVQETQYF. CDR3 bases: TGCAGTGCTATCCCCGTACAAGAGACCCAGTACTTC.

This clonotype has more than one count but fewer than ten. The chain is built from TRBV5-1 and TRBJ2-2; tentative D call: TRBD2 (7 bases). CDR1 SGHRS and CDR2 YFSETQ come from the germline V gene. With 4 bases removed from V and 4 bases from J, the gap between germline ends came to 17 bases. CDR3 length: 16 amino acids. CDR3 bases: TGCGCCAGCAGCCCGTGGGCGGGGGACATCACCGGGGAGCTGTTTTTT. This gives the protein CASSPWAGDITGELFF. The complete variable domain, with remaining parts taken from reference TRBV5-1 and TRBJ2-2, reads KAGVTQTPRYLIKTRGQQVTLSCSPISGHRSVSWYQQTPGQGLQFLFEYFSETQRNKGNFPGRFSGRQFSNSRSEMNVSTLELGDSALYLCASSPWAGDITGELFFGEGSRLTVL.

This chain uses TRBV24-1 with TRBJ2-1; 9 nucleotides match TRBD2. Germline CDR1 reads KGHDR; CDR2 reads SFDVKD. The length of the CDR3 is 14 residues. V was clipped by 9 bases and J by 5 bases; unmatched bases: 7. In nucleotides, the CDR3 is TGTGCCACCTCCGGTAGCGGGGGACACAATGAGCAGTTCTTC. This gives the protein CATSGSGGHNEQFF.

J is TRBJ2-7 and V is TRBV28, with 9 nucleotides matching TRBD1. Looked up from germline, CDR1 is MDHEN and CDR2 is SYDVKM. The V gene end was trimmed by 5 bases and the J gene end by 0 bases; junction bases not matched to a gene: 5. The CDR3 is made up of 15 amino acids. The CDR3 loop is CASSTTGGISYEQYF. The CDR3 DNA sequence: TGTGCCAGCAGTACTACAGGGGGCATCTCCTACGAGCAGTACTTC.

The V and J genes are TRBV5-1 and TRBJ2-3; 12 bases map to TRBD2. The CDR3 contains 17 residues. V shed 3 bases and J 2 bases; nucleotides not matched to a gene: 7. Per germline, CDR1 SGHRS and CDR2 YFSETQ. This chain's CDR3 is CASSSTTSGGPTDTQYF. The CDR3 DNA sequence: TGCGCCAGCAGCTCCACGACTAGCGGGGGACCCACAGATACGCAGTATTTT.

The V call is TRBV11-2, the J call TRBJ2-3; 8 positions match TRBD2. Germline CDR1 SGHAT, CDR2 FQNNGV. The CDR3 is 19 amino acids. The V segment lost 3 bases and the J segment 2 bases; nucleotides outside the gene matches: 16. The CDR3 DNA is TGTGCCAGCAGCTTTCTTATGGCGGGTTGGCGGGGGGCCACAGATACGCAGTATTTT. This translates into CASSFLMAGWRGATDTQYF.

This clonotype was seen a handful of times. This sequence joins TRBV4-1 and TRBJ1-1; weak D call: TRBD1 (6 bases). The ends were cut back, 0 bases at V and 7 bases at J, with 15 bases in the middle. Germline loops: CDR1 MGHRA, CDR2 YSYEKL. This CDR3 region has 15 residues. The CDR3 DNA follows: TGCGCCAGCAGCCAAGAGCGGTTAGGACAGCTTGAAGCTTTCTTT. It encodes CASSQERLGQLEAFF.

There are a few counts of this clonotype. The chain has TRBV27 and TRBJ1-1, with unresolved D. The CDR3 sequence is 14 residues long. CDR1 MNHEY and CDR2 SMNVEV come from the germline V gene (reference sequence). Trimming pared 8 bases from V and 6 bases from J, leaving 19 bases between. CDR3 amino acids: CASGPRKDTPEAFF. CDR3 bases: TGTGCCAGCGGCCCCAGGAAAGATACCCCTGAAGCTTTCTTT.

The chain uses TRBV12-3 or TRBV12-4 and TRBJ2-2; 7 nucleotides line up with TRBD2. The CDR3 spans 16 residues. Germline trimming cut 4 bases from V and 2 bases from J; bases unmatched to any gene: 7. CDR3 loop: CASSWYAGVNTGELFF. The CDR3 coding sequence is TGTGCCAGCAGTTGGTACGCGGGGGTAAACACCGGGGAGCTGTTTTTT.

The chain combines TRBV27 with TRBJ2-7; 8 nucleotides align to TRBD1. Trimming at V came to 8 bases and at J to 4 bases, leaving 7 bases not matched to a gene. The germline CDR1 and CDR2 sequences are MNHEY and SMNVEV (reference sequence). This CDR3 contains 13 residues. The CDR3 is CASAPGGAYEQYF. The CDR3 DNA reads as TGTGCCAGCGCCCCAGGGGGCGCATACGAGCAGTACTTC.

This clonotype was found a few times. The chain combines TRBV10-3 with TRBJ2-5, with D maybe TRBD2 (6 bases). The germline gives CDR1 ENHRY, CDR2 SYGVKD. Trimming cost V 7 bases and J 1 base, with 10 bases left between them. This CDR3 comprises 13 residues. The CDR3 here is CAIKEGIQETQYF. The CDR3 bases are TGTGCCATCAAGGAGGGGATCCAAGAGACCCAGTACTTC.

This clonotype has more than one count but fewer than ten. The J gene is TRBJ2-3, the V gene TRBV6-2 or TRBV6-3; 7 nucleotides agree with TRBD1. Germline assignment: CDR1 MNHEY and CDR2 SVGEGT. V was clipped by 9 bases and J by 2 bases; unmatched bases: 5. This CDR3 spans 13 amino acids. Here the CDR3 DNA reads TGTGCCAGTAAAGAGGGGGCCACAGATACGCAGTATTTT. This codes for CASKEGATDTQYF.

The chain joins TRBV20-1 to TRBJ2-7; D not certain. Germline V gene sequence: CDR1 DFQATT, CDR2 SNEGSKA (reference sequence). Trimming took 0 bases from V and 1 from J, leaving 13 bases between them. The CDR3 contains 15 residues. The CDR3 reads CSARDLWGESYEQYF. DNA of the CDR3: TGCAGTGCTAGAGATCTCTGGGGTGAGTCCTACGAGCAGTACTTC.

This clonotype appeared a few times. The chain has TRBV12-3 or TRBV12-4 and TRBJ1-2; D gene uncertain. Trimming removed 6 bases at V and 5 bases at J, with 13 bases between. CDR3 size: 13 residues. This CDR3 is CASSRVHLYGYTF. CDR3 in DNA: TGTGCCAGCAGCCGCGTCCACTTATATGGCTACACCTTC.

The chain recombines TRBV5-1 with TRBJ2-7; 10 bases match TRBD1. The CDR3 has 17 amino acids. Trimming cost V 4 bases and J 1 base; bases outside gene matches: 11. In germline, CDR1 is SGHRS, CDR2 YFSETQ. CDR3: CASSLKEGTGDSYEQYF. The CDR3, as DNA: TGCGCCAGCAGCCTGAAAGAAGGGACAGGGGATTCCTACGAGCAGTACTTC.

The rearrangement joins TRBV18 to TRBJ2-1; TRBD2 matches 11 bases. Trimming cost V 3 bases and J 6 bases; bases outside gene matches: 4. Germline-derived CDR1 and CDR2 are KGHSH and LQKENI. This CDR3 contains 15 residues. CDR3: CASSPSSGGSNEQFF. CDR3 in DNA: TGTGCCAGCTCACCTTCTAGCGGGGGGAGCAATGAGCAGTTCTTC.

This clonotype appeared many times. This sequence joins TRBV4-1 and TRBJ1-1; D is unclear. Trimming left V 2 bases short and J 1 base short, with 14 bases between. Germline CDR1 is MGHRA and CDR2 is YSYEKL. CDR3 length: 16 residues. The CDR3 here is CASSQSPAARNTEAFF. CDR3 DNA sequence: TGCGCCAGCAGCCAATCTCCCGCGGCCAGGAACACTGAAGCTTTCTTT.

The chain combines TRBV5-1 with TRBJ2-7; D not resolved. The CDR3 is 12 amino acids. Trimming cost V 2 bases and J 3 bases, with 6 bases left between them. Germline V gives CDR1 SGHRS, CDR2 YFSETQ. The CDR3 reads CASSFDNYEQYF. The CDR3 bases are TGCGCCAGCAGCTTCGATAACTACGAGCAGTACTTC.

This clonotype was counted between two and nine times. The chain carries TRBV6-2 or TRBV6-3 and TRBJ2-7; TRBD2 agrees at 11 bases. Trimming took 3 bases from V and 2 from J; bases not matched to a gene: 15. The CDR3 sequence is 19 residues long. Germline V lookup: CDR1 MNHEY, CDR2 SVGEGT. This chain's CDR3 is CASSYSRGTSGSETYEQYF. The CDR3 DNA reads TGTGCCAGCAGTTATTCCAGAGGGACTAGCGGCTCCGAGACCTACGAGCAGTACTTC.

The CDR3 sequence is CASQTAGELFF. DNA for the CDR3: TGTGCCAGCCAGACGGCCGGGGAGCTGTTTTTT. J is TRBJ2-2 and V is TRBV6-2 or TRBV6-3; D ambiguous. Trimming took off 8 bases at V and 6 bases at J, with 7 bases between the two ends. The CDR3 runs 11 residues. CDR1 and CDR2 from the germline V gene are MNHEY and SVGEGT.

The CDR3 DNA sequence: TGCAGTGCTAGAGTCGGACACAGGGAGACCCAGTACTTC. It is translated as CSARVGHRETQYF. This chain uses TRBV20-1 with TRBJ2-5; D possibly corresponds to TRBD1 (5 bases). This CDR3 spans 13 amino acids. Germline assignment: CDR1 DFQATT and CDR2 SNEGSKA (reference sequence). Trimming removed 1 base at V and 5 bases at J, with 11 bases between.

V and J are TRBV20-1 and TRBJ2-7; tentatively, D is TRBD2 (7 bases). This CDR3 is 17 amino acids long. Germline V CDR1 and CDR2: DFQATT, SNEGSKA (reference sequence). The germline V and J ends were trimmed by 3 bases and 2 bases, with 23 bases remaining between them. The CDR3 DNA follows: TGCAGTGCTAGGGGGGGGCAGGAGGAAAGCTACGCCTACGAGCAGTACTTC. This translates into CSARGGQEESYAYEQYF.

This clonotype has more than one count but fewer than ten. The chain joins TRBV29-1 to TRBJ1-2; D remains unclear. The length of the CDR3 is 14 residues. V lost 5 bases to trimming and J lost 5 bases, with 18 bases between them. Germline lookup yields CDR1 SQVTM and CDR2 ANQGSEA. The CDR3 loop reads CSVPGKGSGYGYTF. CDR3 bases: TGCAGCGTTCCTGGAAAGGGTTCCGGGTATGGCTACACCTTC.

This clonotype was found a few times. The chain carries TRBV7-8 and TRBJ1-5; D gene ambiguous. The CDR3 runs to 11 residues. Germline V CDR1 and CDR2: SGHVS, FQNEAQ. Trimming took 5 bases from V and 7 from J, leaving 6 bases between them. The CDR3 loop is CASSHGQPQHF. CDR3 in DNA: TGTGCCAGCAGCCATGGACAGCCCCAGCATTTT.

This clonotype was seen only a few times. V and J are TRBV9 and TRBJ2-5, with 12 nucleotides matching TRBD2. V was pared by 4 bases and J by 4 bases, with 5 bases of the junction left unmatched. This CDR3 is 15 amino acids long. Germline V gene data show CDR1 as SGDLS and CDR2 as YYNGEE. The DNA of the CDR3 is TGTGCCAGCAGCCTAGCGGGGGGGCTTCCAGAGACCCAGTACTTC. Its protein product is CASSLAGGLPETQYF. The whole variable domain, filled in from reference TRBV9 and TRBJ2-5, reads DSGVTQTPKHLITATGQRVTLRCSPRSGDLSVYWYQQSLDQGLQFLIQYYNGEERAKGNILERFSAQQFPDLHSELNLSSLELGDSALYFCASSLAGGLPETQYFGPGTRLLVL.

The V gene is TRBV12-3 or TRBV12-4, the J gene TRBJ2-3, with a tentative D call TRBD2 (5 bases). Trimming left V 6 bases short and J 10 bases short, with 14 bases between. This CDR3 is 12 amino acids long. CDR3 in amino acids: CASSPDRTAQYF. The CDR3 nucleotides read TGTGCCAGCAGCCCGGATCGGACTGCGCAGTATTTT.

The rearrangement joins TRBV5-1 to TRBJ1-1; D call uncertain. The CDR3 is 14 amino acids. V shed 1 base and J shed 5 bases, with 12 bases lying between them. Per germline, CDR1 SGHRS and CDR2 YFSETQ. In nucleotides, the CDR3 is TGCGCCAGCAGCTTGAACCGGATATGGACTGAAGCTTTCTTT. This sequence encodes CASSLNRIWTEAFF.

This clonotype occurred a few times. V is TRBV12-3 or TRBV12-4 and J is TRBJ1-5; 7 nucleotides match TRBD1. The CDR3 has 14 amino acids. Losses at the gene ends were 6 bases for V and 5 bases for J; bases not matched to a gene: 7. The CDR3: CASSPDREYQPQHF. In DNA form, the CDR3 reads TGTGCCAGCAGCCCCGACAGGGAGTATCAGCCCCAGCATTTT.

The rearrangement joins TRBV29-1 to TRBJ2-3; no definite D call. V lost 2 bases, J lost 1 base, and 13 bases lay in between. Germline CDR1 SQVTM, CDR2 ANQGSEA. There are 15 residues in the CDR3. This chain's CDR3 is CSVESVQVGTDTQYF. The CDR3 DNA reads TGCAGCGTTGAAAGCGTGCAGGTCGGCACAGATACGCAGTATTTT.

The V gene is TRBV9, the J gene TRBJ2-1; D call uncertain. Looked up from germline, CDR1 is SGDLS and CDR2 is YYNGEE. Trimming shortened V by 4 bases and J by 4 bases, and 15 bases separated the two germline ends. The CDR3 length is 15 residues. The chain's CDR3 is CASSLLGDVYNEQFF. CDR3 nucleotides: TGTGCCAGCAGCCTCCTAGGAGACGTATACAATGAGCAGTTCTTC.

This sequence joins TRBV7-3 and TRBJ2-3; a weak D match, TRBD2 (7 bases). This CDR3 is built from 15 residues. CDR1 SGHTA and CDR2 FQGTGA come from the germline V gene. V was cut by 5 bases and J by 4 bases, with 16 bases left in between. The CDR3 DNA follows: TGTGCCAGCAGCCGTCTAGGGGGGGGGGCAGATACGCAGTATTTT. Its translation is CASSRLGGGADTQYF.